Presented here are 27 T cell receptor beta chains from one specimen sequenced in a study of T cells in Graves' hyperthyroidism and ophthalmopathy (dated by TCRdb to the late 2010s). Libraries were made using multiplex PCR. The sequencer was an Illumina HiSeq 2000. Amplification of TCR beta CDR3 regions was carried out from RNA transcripts. The first round of RT-PCR for the TCR CDR3 was performed with the HTBI primer set and the Qiagen OneStep RT-PCR kit. The public reads were quality trimmed at Q25 with fastp and then assembled into clones with MiXCR by TCRdb, keeping productive beta chains. Identical CDR3 protein sequences are pooled into one entry, listed with their most common genes and DNA. This sample is represented by about 96,000 distinct CDR3 sequences; 51% of them were singletons. The biggest ten clones account for 25% to 30% of the sample. Sequenced material: blood. The receptors come from a woman between 40 and 50 years old with Graves' hyperthyroidism.

This clonotype was observed many times. This chain connects TRBV4-1 to TRBJ1-6; 10 bases line up with TRBD1. The junction had 2 bases not matched to a gene; V was cut back by 2 bases and J by 7 bases. The CDR3 totals 15 residues. Per the germline V gene, CDR1 is MGHRA and CDR2 is YSYEKL. CDR3: CASSQPGQGNSPLHF. The CDR3 nucleotides are TGCGCCAGCAGCCAACCGGGACAGGGGAATTCACCCCTCCACTTT.

The chain combines TRBV30 with TRBJ2-7, with TRBD2 matching 8 bases. This CDR3 is built from 12 residues. Germline CDR1 and CDR2: GTSNPN and SVGIG (reference sequence). Losses at the gene ends were 2 bases for V and 5 bases for J; bases not matched to a gene: 2. The CDR3 DNA is TGTGCCTGGAGTCGGGAGGGCCACGAGCAGTACTTC. Protein product: CAWSREGHEQYF.

Only one count was recorded for this clonotype. The junction does not match germline at one end; this may be a read error. The rearrangement links TRBV7-9 to TRBJ2-7; TRBD1 agrees at 12 bases. The CDR3 contains 17 residues. Germline V CDR1 and CDR2: SEHNR, FQNEAQ (reference sequence). CDR3 amino acids: CASSASGTGGEVRELYF. The CDR3 DNA reads as TGCGCCAGCAGCGCTTCCGGGACAGGGGGCGAAGTTAGGGAGCTGTACTTC.

The V gene is TRBV12-3 or TRBV12-4, the J gene TRBJ1-1, with D possibly matching TRBD1 (5 bases). The CDR3 is 16 amino acids. Trimming shortened V by 1 base and J by 3 bases, and 15 bases separated the two germline ends. The CDR3 nucleotides are TGTGCCAGCAGTTTAGGGCAGGGAAAGGGTTACACTGAAGCTTTCTTT. Translating gives CASSLGQGKGYTEAFF.

About this clonotype: A single base separates this from a much larger clone, so it may be a read error. The rearrangement uses TRBV4-1 and TRBJ1-2; no firm D call. The length of the CDR3 is 14 residues. From germline, CDR1 is MGHRA and CDR2 YSYEKL. This CDR3 reads CASSQGAGSYGHTF. For the CDR3, the DNA is TGCGCCAGCAGCCAAGGGGCGGGGAGCTATGGCCACACCTTC.

This chain joins TRBV5-1 and TRBJ2-6; no firm D call. The CDR3 is made up of 14 amino acids. V shed 0 bases and J shed 5 bases, with 6 bases lying between them. Germline V CDR1 and CDR2: SGHRS, YFSETQ. CDR3 amino acids: CASSLVVRANVLTF. In nucleotides, the CDR3 is TGCGCCAGCAGCTTGGTAGTCAGGGCCAACGTCCTGACTTTC.

A remark on this clonotype: A read error may account for a junction end that differs from germline. The V gene is TRBV25-1, the J gene TRBJ1-1, with 7 positions matching TRBD1. The germline V gene encodes CDR1 MGHDK and CDR2 SYGVNS. CDR3 length equals 15 residues. The CDR3 reads CASSGPGQLNTVAFF. In DNA, the CDR3 is TGTGCCAGCAGTGGTCCGGGACAGCTGAACACTGTAGCTTTCTTT.

This clonotype came up many times. The J gene is TRBJ2-7, the V gene TRBV7-2; D call uncertain. The CDR3 has 12 amino acids. CDR1 and CDR2 from the germline V gene are SGHTA and FQGNSA. Trimming cost V 3 bases and J 6 bases, with 9 bases left between them. DNA of the CDR3: TGTGCCAGCAGCTTTTCTGTTGGCGAGCAGTACTTC. Protein: CASSFSVGEQYF. Combining the CDR3 with reference TRBV7-2 and TRBJ2-7 gives the whole variable domain GAGVSQSPSNKVTEKGKDVELRCDPISGHTALYWYRQSLGQGLEFLIYFQGNSAPDKSGLPSDRFSAERTGGSVSTLTIQRTQQEDSAVYLCASSFSVGEQYFGPGTRLTVT.

This clonotype was detected ten times or more. This sequence joins TRBV12-3 or TRBV12-4 and TRBJ2-7; D is possibly TRBD2 (6 bases). V shed 7 bases and J shed 3 bases, with 10 bases lying between them. CDR3 length: 12 residues. CDR3 sequence reads: CASNRLDYEQYF. CDR3 coding DNA: TGTGCCAGCAATCGACTAGACTACGAGCAGTACTTC.

There are many counts of this clonotype. The V gene is TRBV7-8, the J gene TRBJ2-7; no definite D call. This CDR3 is 13 amino acids long. Germline CDR1 reads SGHVS; CDR2 reads FQNEAQ. The V end was cut by 3 bases, the J end by 0 bases, with 6 bases between. The chain's CDR3 is CASSFGGSYEQYF. The DNA of the CDR3 is TGTGCCAGCAGCTTTGGCGGCTCCTACGAGCAGTACTTC.

The chain has TRBV15 and TRBJ1-2; the match to TRBD1 covers 9 bases. The germline gives CDR1 LNHNV, CDR2 YYDKDF (reference sequence). V trimming: 1 base; J trimming: 0 bases; junction bases outside the gene matches: 3. CDR3 length: 16 residues. The CDR3 is CATSRGDRASNYGYTF. The DNA for the CDR3 is TGTGCCACCAGCAGAGGGGACAGGGCCTCTAACTATGGCTACACCTTC. Full variable domain (missing parts from reference TRBV15 and TRBJ1-2): DAMVIQNPRYQVTQFGKPVTLSCSQTLNHNVMYWYQQKSSQAPKLLFHYYDKDFNNEADTPDNFQSRRPNTSFCFLDIRSPGLGDTAMYLCATSRGDRASNYGYTFGSGTRLTVV.

The rearrangement uses TRBV29-1 and TRBJ2-5; no clear D gene. This CDR3 is 11 amino acids long. The V and J ends lost 5 bases and 2 bases respectively, with 6 bases between them. The V gene's germline CDR1 is SQVTM and CDR2 ANQGSEA. The CDR3: CSVWQQETQYF. In DNA, the CDR3 is TGCAGCGTTTGGCAACAAGAGACCCAGTACTTC. Full variable domain (rest looked up from reference TRBV29-1 and TRBJ2-5): SAVISQKPSRDICQRGTSLTIQCQVDSQVTMMFWYRQQPGQSLTLIATANQGSEATYESGFVIDKFPISRPNLTFSTLTVSNMSPEDSSIYLCSVWQQETQYFGPGTRLLVL.

Comment on this clonotype: One junction end does not reproduce the germline sequence, and a read error may be involved. This chain uses TRBV13 with TRBJ1-4, with D unclear. Germline-derived CDR1 and CDR2 are PRHDT and FYEKMQ (reference sequence). The CDR3 has 15 residues. CDR3 in amino acids: CASSVGRSTDEKLFF. CDR3 DNA sequence: TGTGCCAGCAGCGTAGGACGGTCTACGGACGAAAAACTGTTTTTT.

This sequence joins TRBV6-1 and TRBJ1-2; 9 nucleotides agree with TRBD1. Germline lookup yields CDR1 MNHNS and CDR2 SASEGT. Trimming took 9 bases from V and 3 from J; bases not matched to a gene: 5. The CDR3 has 13 residues. This CDR3 is CASRQGDYYGYTF. The CDR3, as DNA: TGTGCCAGTAGACAGGGGGACTACTATGGCTACACCTTC.

This clonotype has ten or more counts. The chain uses TRBV5-1 and TRBJ2-7; 8 bases match TRBD2. The CDR3 consists of 17 residues. V was clipped by 1 base and J by 2 bases; unmatched bases: 11. CDR1 SGHRS and CDR2 YFSETQ come from the germline V gene. CDR3 sequence: CASSLWAGSGTTYEQYF. For the CDR3, the DNA is TGCGCCAGCAGCTTGTGGGCGGGTAGCGGGACAACCTACGAGCAGTACTTC.

This clonotype was seen ten or more times. The chain is built from TRBV9 and TRBJ2-5, with D perhaps TRBD1 or TRBD2 (5 bases each). This CDR3 spans 15 amino acids. Germline CDR1 is SGDLS and CDR2 is YYNGEE. Trimming shortened V by 1 base and J by 2 bases, and 12 bases separated the two germline ends. CDR3 in amino acids: CASSVQDWGQETQYF. CDR3 bases: TGTGCCAGCAGCGTACAGGACTGGGGGCAAGAGACCCAGTACTTC.

This clonotype was observed at least ten times. The chain employs TRBV14 and TRBJ2-5, with 11 nucleotides matching TRBD2. This CDR3 is built from 15 residues. In germline, CDR1 is SGHDN, CDR2 FVKESK. V shed 4 bases and J 2 bases; nucleotides not matched to a gene: 3. CDR3 sequence reads: CASSPGLAEQETQYF. The CDR3 nucleotides are TGTGCCAGCAGCCCGGGACTAGCGGAACAAGAGACCCAGTACTTC.

At least ten counts were recorded for this clonotype. The V and J genes are TRBV15 and TRBJ1-6; D unclear. CDR3 length: 15 amino acids. Germline lookup yields CDR1 LNHNV and CDR2 YYDKDF (reference sequence). The ends were cut back, 0 bases at V and 7 bases at J, with 10 bases in the middle. CDR3 nucleotides: TGTGCCACCAGCAGAGACCGCGGACCAAATTCACCCCTCCACTTT. Its protein is CATSRDRGPNSPLHF.

The rearrangement uses TRBV2 and TRBJ2-6; tentative D call: TRBD1 (6 bases). The V gene's germline CDR1 is SNHLY and CDR2 FYNNEI. The V end lost 7 bases, the J end lost 16 bases, and 14 bases lay between the germline ends. This CDR3 has 11 residues. The CDR3 DNA reads TGTGCCAGCAAACGGGACACGAGACTGACTTTC. This encodes CASKRDTRLTF.

A single count supports this clonotype. The chain joins TRBV10-3 to TRBJ1-1, with 9 bases aligning to TRBD1. Unmatched junction bases numbered 5, after V lost 4 bases and J lost 11 bases. The CDR3 is 12 amino acids. Germline V CDR1 and CDR2: ENHRY, SYGVKD. In DNA, the CDR3 is TGTGCCATCAGTGCCTGGGACAGGGTGGCTTTCTTT. Its translation: CAISAWDRVAFF.

V is TRBV15 and J is TRBJ1-3; the match to TRBD1 covers 8 bases. After removal of 0 bases from V and 2 bases from J, the junction contained 0 bases not matched to a gene. The CDR3 has 15 residues. Germline CDR1 reads LNHNV; CDR2 reads YYDKDF (reference sequence). The CDR3 here is CATSRETGAGNTIYF. Here the CDR3 DNA reads TGTGCCACCAGCAGAGAGACAGGGGCTGGAAACACCATATATTTT.

There are many counts of this clonotype. This sequence joins TRBV7-9 and TRBJ2-7, with 9 bases matching TRBD2. Trimming at V came to 8 bases and at J to 0 bases, leaving 5 bases not matched to a gene. CDR3 length: 14 amino acids. Per the germline V gene, CDR1 is SEHNR and CDR2 is FQNEAQ (reference sequence). The CDR3 sequence: CASALAGTSYEQYF. The CDR3 DNA follows: TGTGCCAGCGCGCTAGCGGGGACCTCCTACGAGCAGTACTTC.

A few counts support this clonotype. The gene calls are TRBV29-1 and TRBJ2-2, with 7 bases aligning to TRBD1. The CDR3 is 15 residues long. In germline, CDR1 is SQVTM, CDR2 ANQGSEA. With V trimmed by 4 bases and J by 2 bases, 7 bases remained unmatched. CDR3 bases: TGCAGCGTTGGTCCCGGGACAGACAACACCGGGGAGCTGTTTTTT. This codes for CSVGPGTDNTGELFF.

The gene calls are TRBV2 and TRBJ1-4; D remains ambiguous. The CDR3 loop spans 12 amino acids. Trimming removed 6 bases at V and 13 bases at J, with 15 bases between. Germline-derived CDR1 and CDR2 are SNHLY and FYNNEI. The CDR3 reads CASSPRVGTLFF. As DNA, the CDR3 is TGTGCCAGCAGCCCTCGGGTGGGAACACTGTTTTTT.

V and J are TRBV7-2 and TRBJ2-2; 13 bases map to TRBD2. This CDR3 region has 18 residues. V lost 4 bases, J lost 4 bases, and 9 bases stayed unmatched. In germline, CDR1 is SGHTA, CDR2 FQGNSA. CDR3 region: CASSWKGLAGRGTGELFF. In DNA form, the CDR3 reads TGTGCCAGCAGCTGGAAGGGACTAGCGGGAAGGGGCACCGGGGAGCTGTTTTTT. The full variable domain, rest sourced from reference TRBV7-2 and TRBJ2-2, is GAGVSQSPSNKVTEKGKDVELRCDPISGHTALYWYRQSLGQGLEFLIYFQGNSAPDKSGLPSDRFSAERTGGSVSTLTIQRTQQEDSAVYLCASSWKGLAGRGTGELFFGEGSRLTVL.

The chain combines TRBV15 with TRBJ2-7; tentatively, D is TRBD1 or TRBD2 (5 bases each). Germline V gene lookup returns CDR1 LNHNV and CDR2 YYDKDF (reference sequence). Trimming took 3 bases from V and 2 from J, leaving 17 bases between them. The CDR3 is 16 amino acids. This CDR3 is CATSSFGTGRTYEQYF. CDR3 DNA sequence: TGTGCCACCAGCAGCTTCGGGACCGGCCGAACCTACGAGCAGTACTTC.

This clonotype was seen only a few times. One junction end does not reproduce the germline sequence, and a read error may be involved. The V call is TRBV2, the J call TRBJ2-3; no reliable D call. The CDR3 is 15 residues long. Germline V lookup: CDR1 SNHLY, CDR2 FYNNEI. The CDR3: CASSFGPAGSYEQYF. DNA of the CDR3: TGTGCCAGCAGTTTCGGCCCAGCCGGGTCCTACGAGCAGTACTTT.